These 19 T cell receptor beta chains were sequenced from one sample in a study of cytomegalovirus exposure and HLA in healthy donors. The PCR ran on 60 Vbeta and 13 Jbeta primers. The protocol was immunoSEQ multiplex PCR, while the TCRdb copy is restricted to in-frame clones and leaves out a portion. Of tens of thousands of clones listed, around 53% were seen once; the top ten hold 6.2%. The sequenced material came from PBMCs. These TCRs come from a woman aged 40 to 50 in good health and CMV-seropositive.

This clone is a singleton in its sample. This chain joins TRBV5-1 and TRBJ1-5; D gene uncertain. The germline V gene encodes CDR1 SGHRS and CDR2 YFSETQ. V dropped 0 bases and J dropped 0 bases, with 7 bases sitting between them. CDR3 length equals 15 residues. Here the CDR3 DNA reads TGCGCCAGCAGCTTGGGACAATTTAGCAATCAGCCCCAGCATTTT. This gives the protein CASSLGQFSNQPQHF.

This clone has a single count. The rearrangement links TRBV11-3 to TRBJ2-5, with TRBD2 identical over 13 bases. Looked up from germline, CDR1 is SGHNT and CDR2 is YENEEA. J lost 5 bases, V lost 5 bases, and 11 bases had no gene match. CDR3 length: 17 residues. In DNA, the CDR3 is TGTGCCAGCAGCCTGGGGACTAGCGGGGTTGGGAGGGAGACCCAGTACTTC. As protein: CASSLGTSGVGRETQYF.

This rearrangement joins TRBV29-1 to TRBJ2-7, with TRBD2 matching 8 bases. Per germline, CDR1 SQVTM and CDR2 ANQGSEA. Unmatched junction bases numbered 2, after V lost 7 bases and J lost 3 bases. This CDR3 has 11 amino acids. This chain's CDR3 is CSGTSGYEQYF. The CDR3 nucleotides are TGCAGCGGTACTAGCGGCTACGAGCAGTACTTC.

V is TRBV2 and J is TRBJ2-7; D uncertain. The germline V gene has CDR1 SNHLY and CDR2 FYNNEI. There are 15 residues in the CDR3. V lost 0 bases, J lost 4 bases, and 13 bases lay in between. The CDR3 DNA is TGTGCCAGCAGTGAAGCGCTTGCTACCTATTACGAGCAGTACTTC. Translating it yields CASSEALATYYEQYF.

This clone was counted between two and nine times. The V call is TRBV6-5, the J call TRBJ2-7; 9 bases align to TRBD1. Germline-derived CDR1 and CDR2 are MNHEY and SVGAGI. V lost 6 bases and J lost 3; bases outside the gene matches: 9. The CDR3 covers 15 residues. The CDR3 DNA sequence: TGTGCCAGCAGCCCCTGGGGACAGGGTAACTACGAGCAGTACTTC. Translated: CASSPWGQGNYEQYF.

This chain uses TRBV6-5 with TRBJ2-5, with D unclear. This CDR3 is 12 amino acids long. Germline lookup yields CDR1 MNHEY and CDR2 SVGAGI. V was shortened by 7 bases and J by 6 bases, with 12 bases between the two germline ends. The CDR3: CASNSIAQTQYF. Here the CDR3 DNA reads TGTGCCAGCAACTCCATAGCACAGACCCAGTACTTC.

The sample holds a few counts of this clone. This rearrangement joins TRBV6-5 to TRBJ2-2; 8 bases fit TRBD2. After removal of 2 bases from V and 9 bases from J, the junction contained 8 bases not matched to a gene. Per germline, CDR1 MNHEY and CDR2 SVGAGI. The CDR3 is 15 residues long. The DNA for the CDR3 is TGTGCCAGCAGTTACCGCAGCGGGGGTGCCTGGGAGCTGTTTTTT. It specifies CASSYRSGGAWELFF.

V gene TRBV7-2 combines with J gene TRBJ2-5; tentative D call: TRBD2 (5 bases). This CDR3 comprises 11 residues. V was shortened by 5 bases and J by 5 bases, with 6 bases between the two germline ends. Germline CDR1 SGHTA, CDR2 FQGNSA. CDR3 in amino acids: CASSRRETQYF. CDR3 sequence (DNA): TGTGCCAGCAGCCGGAGGGAGACCCAGTACTTC.

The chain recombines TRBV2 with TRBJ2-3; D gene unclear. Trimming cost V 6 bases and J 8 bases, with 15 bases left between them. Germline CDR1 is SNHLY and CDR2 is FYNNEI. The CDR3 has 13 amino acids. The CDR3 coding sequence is TGTGCCAGCAGCAGCTCCCTCTCGGGTACGCAGTATTTT. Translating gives CASSSSLSGTQYF.

In DNA, the CDR3 is TGTGCCAGCAGCTCGAGGGAGTGGGACACTTATAGCAATCAGCCCCAGCATTTT. Its protein is CASSSREWDTYSNQPQHF. The chain couples TRBV7-8 to TRBJ1-5; possibly TRBD1 for D (6 bases). CDR1 is SGHVS and CDR2 is FQNEAQ in the germline V gene. Trimming removed 4 bases from V and 0 bases from J, with 19 bases in between. The CDR3 sequence is 18 residues long.

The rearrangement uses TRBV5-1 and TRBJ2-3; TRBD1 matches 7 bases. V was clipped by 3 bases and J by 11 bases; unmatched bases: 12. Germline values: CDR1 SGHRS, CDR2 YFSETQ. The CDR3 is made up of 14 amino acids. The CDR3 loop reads CASSSFTRQGGQYF. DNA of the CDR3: TGCGCCAGCAGCTCTTTCACTAGACAGGGTGGGCAGTATTTT.

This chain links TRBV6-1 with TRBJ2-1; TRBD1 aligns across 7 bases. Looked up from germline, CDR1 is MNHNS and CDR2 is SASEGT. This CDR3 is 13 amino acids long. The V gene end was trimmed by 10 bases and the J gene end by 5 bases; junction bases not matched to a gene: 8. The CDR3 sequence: CATARQGDNEQFF. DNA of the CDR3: TGTGCCACCGCCCGACAGGGAGACAATGAGCAGTTCTTC.

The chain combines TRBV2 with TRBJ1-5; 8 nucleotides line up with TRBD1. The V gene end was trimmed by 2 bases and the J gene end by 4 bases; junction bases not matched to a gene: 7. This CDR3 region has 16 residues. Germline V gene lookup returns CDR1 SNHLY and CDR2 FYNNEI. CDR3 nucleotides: TGTGCCAGCAGTGAAACCGGACAGGGAATAAATCAGCCCCAGCATTTT. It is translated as CASSETGQGINQPQHF.

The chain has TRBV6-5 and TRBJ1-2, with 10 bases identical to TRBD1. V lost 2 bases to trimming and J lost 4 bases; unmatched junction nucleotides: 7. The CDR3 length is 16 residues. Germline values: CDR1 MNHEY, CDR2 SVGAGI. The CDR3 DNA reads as TGTGCCAGCAGTTACGGGGACAGGGGAAGTATCTATGGCTACACCTTC. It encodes CASSYGDRGSIYGYTF.

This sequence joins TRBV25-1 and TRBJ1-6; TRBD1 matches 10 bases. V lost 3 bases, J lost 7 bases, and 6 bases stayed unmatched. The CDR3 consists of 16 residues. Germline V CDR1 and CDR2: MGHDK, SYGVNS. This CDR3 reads CASSDPKTGGNSPLHF. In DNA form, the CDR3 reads TGTGCCAGCAGTGATCCGAAGACAGGGGGCAATTCACCCCTCCACTTT.

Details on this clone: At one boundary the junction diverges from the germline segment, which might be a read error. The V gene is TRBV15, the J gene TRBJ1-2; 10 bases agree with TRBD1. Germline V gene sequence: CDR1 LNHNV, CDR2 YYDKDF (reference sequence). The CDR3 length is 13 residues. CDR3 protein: CAASRGQGDGYTF. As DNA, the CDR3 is TGTGCCGCCAGCAGAGGACAGGGGGATGGCTACACCTTC.

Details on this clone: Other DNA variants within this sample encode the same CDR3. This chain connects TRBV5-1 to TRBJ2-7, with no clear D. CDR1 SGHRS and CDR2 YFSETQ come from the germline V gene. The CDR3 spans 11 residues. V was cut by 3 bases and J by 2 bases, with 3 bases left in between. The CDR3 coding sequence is TGCGCCAGCAGCTCTGCCTACGAGCAGTACTTC. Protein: CASSSAYEQYF.

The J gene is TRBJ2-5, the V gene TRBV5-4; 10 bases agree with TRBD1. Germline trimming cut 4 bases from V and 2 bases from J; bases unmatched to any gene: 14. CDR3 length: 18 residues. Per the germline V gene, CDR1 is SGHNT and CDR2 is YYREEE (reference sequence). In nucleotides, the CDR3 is TGTGCCAGCAGCCGTCCCGGGACAGGGGTAGGGGCTCAAGAGACCCAGTACTTC. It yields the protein CASSRPGTGVGAQETQYF.

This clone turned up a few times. The CDR3 reads CASTEWPGQNGYTF. CDR3 nucleotides: TGTGCCAGTACCGAATGGCCAGGTCAAAATGGCTACACCTTC. The chain combines TRBV19 with TRBJ1-2; D ambiguous. CDR3 length: 14 residues. With 7 bases removed from V and 6 bases from J, the gap between germline ends came to 18 bases. The germline CDR1 and CDR2 sequences are LNHDA and SQIVND (reference sequence). Full variable domain (missing parts from reference TRBV19 and TRBJ1-2): DGGITQSPKYLFRKEGQNVTLSCEQNLNHDAMYWYRQDPGQGLRLIYYSQIVNDFQKGDIAEGYSVSREKKESFPLTVTSAQKNPTAFYLCASTEWPGQNGYTFGSGTRLTVV.